A selection of T cell receptor beta chains follows, all from one sample in a study of blood T cell repertoires in COVID-19. Assay used: immunoSEQ multiplex PCR; TCRdb lists only in-frame clones, some missing. Of about 160,000 clones listed, around 90% are singletons. The sequencing sample was made of peripheral blood. The source of these receptors is a man aged 60 to 69 with COVID-19, enrolled during active disease. Both conserved end residues are part of each CDR3. D genes are given only for firm matches. Where a row states a size, it is once, few, many or the class of an expanded clone; other rows omit it.

CDR3 DNA: TGCGCCAGCAGCCAAGGATCTGCGAGTTCACCCCTCCACTTT
CDR3 protein: CASSQGSASSPLHF
J gene: TRBJ1-6
D gene: -
clone size: -
V gene: TRBV4-3

CDR3 DNA: TGTGCCAGTAGTATAGATCGGGGTCGAGAAAAACTGTTTTTT
CDR3 protein: CASSIDRGREKLFF
J gene: TRBJ1-4
D gene: -
clone size: -
V gene: TRBV19

CDR3 DNA: TGTGCCAGCAGCTTAGACGGGGGCTCCTACAATGAGCAGTTCTTC
CDR3 protein: CASSLDGGSYNEQFF
J gene: TRBJ2-1
D gene: -
clone size: -
V gene: TRBV11-2

CDR3 DNA: TGTGCCAGCAGGGATCAGGCGAACACTGAAGCTTTCTTT
CDR3 protein: CASRDQANTEAFF
J gene: TRBJ1-1
D gene: -
clone size: -
V gene: TRBV6-6

CDR3 DNA: TGTGCCAGCAGCCTGGTTCGGACCGGGGAGCTGTTTTTT
CDR3 protein: CASSLVRTGELFF
J gene: TRBJ2-2
D gene: -
clone size: once
V gene: TRBV5-4

CDR3 DNA: TGCGCCAGCAGTGTAGCGGGGCGGGAGCAGTACTTC
CDR3 protein: CASSVAGREQYF
J gene: TRBJ2-7
D gene: TRBD2
clone size: -
V gene: TRBV10-1

CDR3 DNA: TGTGCCAGCAGCTTAGCCGCGGATAGCAATCAGCCCCAGCATTTT
CDR3 protein: CASSLAADSNQPQHF
J gene: TRBJ1-5
D gene: -
clone size: once
V gene: TRBV7-6

CDR3 DNA: TGCGCCAGCAGCTTGGCCCTGCCCGCCGGGGGTTCCTACAATGAGCAGTTCTTC
CDR3 protein: CASSLALPAGGSYNEQFF
J gene: TRBJ2-1
D gene: -
clone size: -
V gene: TRBV5-1

CDR3 DNA: TGTGCCAGCAGCCCCCCCTTAATGAGTCTGGAGCAGTACTTC
CDR3 protein: CASSPPLMSLEQYF
J gene: TRBJ2-7
D gene: -
clone size: once
V gene: TRBV7-9

CDR3 DNA: TGTGCCAGCACCCAACAGGGTTTCACTGAAGCTTTCTTT
CDR3 protein: CASTQQGFTEAFF
J gene: TRBJ1-1
D gene: -
clone size: -
V gene: TRBV6-5

CDR3 DNA: TGTGCCAGCAGTTTCCAGGGGGCGAGGAACACTGAAGCTTTCTTT
CDR3 protein: CASSFQGARNTEAFF
J gene: TRBJ1-1
D gene: TRBD1
clone size: -
V gene: TRBV28

CDR3 DNA: TGTGCCAGCAGTTACGGGACAGGGGGCACCGGGGAGCTGTTTTTT
CDR3 protein: CASSYGTGGTGELFF
J gene: TRBJ2-2
D gene: TRBD1
clone size: -
V gene: TRBV6-5

CDR3 DNA: TGTGCCTCAAGGGGGGGTGAAAAACTGTTTTTT
CDR3 protein: CASRGGEKLFF
J gene: TRBJ1-4
D gene: -
clone size: -
V gene: TRBV6-6

CDR3 DNA: TGTGCCAGCTCACCGTTTAATAGCGATTCACCCCTCCACTTT
CDR3 protein: CASSPFNSDSPLHF
J gene: TRBJ1-6
D gene: -
clone size: -
V gene: TRBV18

CDR3 DNA: TGCAGCGGCAGCGTCACCGGGGAGCTGTTTTTT
CDR3 protein: CSGSVTGELFF
J gene: TRBJ2-2
D gene: -
clone size: -
V gene: TRBV29-1

CDR3 DNA: TGTGCCAGCAGCCCCTTTGTTAGCGGCCTCACAGATACGCAGTATTTT
CDR3 protein: CASSPFVSGLTDTQYF
J gene: TRBJ2-3
D gene: -
clone size: -
V gene: TRBV3-1/TRBV3-2

CDR3 DNA: TGCGCCAGCAGCTTGGGGGACTTAAGCTCCTACAATGAGCAGTTCTTC
CDR3 protein: CASSLGDLSSYNEQFF
J gene: TRBJ2-1
D gene: -
clone size: -
V gene: TRBV5-1

CDR3 DNA: TGTGCCAGCAGCTTAGGTCATTTTTATGGCTACACCTTC
CDR3 protein: CASSLGHFYGYTF
J gene: TRBJ1-2
D gene: -
clone size: -
V gene: TRBV7-6

CDR3 DNA: TGCGCCAGCACCCAAAGACAGATTAATGAAAAACTGTTTTTT
CDR3 protein: CASTQRQINEKLFF
J gene: TRBJ1-4
D gene: -
clone size: -
V gene: TRBV10-1

CDR3 DNA: TGTGCCAGCAGCCCGGGACAGGGGAACTATGGCTACACCTTC
CDR3 protein: CASSPGQGNYGYTF
J gene: TRBJ1-2
D gene: TRBD1
clone size: -
V gene: TRBV5-4

CDR3 DNA: TGCGCCAGCAGCCTTTCGGCCTCAGGCGGCAATCAGCCCCAGCATTTT
CDR3 protein: CASSLSASGGNQPQHF
J gene: TRBJ1-5
D gene: -
clone size: -
V gene: TRBV4-1

CDR3 DNA: TGTGCCAGCAGCTCCCAGGGTTTTAACAATCAGCCCCAGCATTTT
CDR3 protein: CASSSQGFNNQPQHF
J gene: TRBJ1-5
D gene: -
clone size: few
V gene: TRBV5-8

CDR3 DNA: TGCGCCAGCAGCCAATGGGGGGGTAATCAGCCCCAGCATTTT
CDR3 protein: CASSQWGGNQPQHF
J gene: TRBJ1-5
D gene: -
clone size: -
V gene: TRBV4-1

CDR3 DNA: TGTGCCAGCAGCTTAGGAGGACAGGGGGCTTTTGAAAAACTGTTTTTT
CDR3 protein: CASSLGGQGAFEKLFF
J gene: TRBJ1-4
D gene: TRBD1
clone size: -
V gene: TRBV7-2

CDR3 DNA: TGTGCCAGCAGTCGGACTAGCGGGGGGTGGGACAATGAGCAGTTCTTC
CDR3 protein: CASSRTSGGWDNEQFF
J gene: TRBJ2-1
D gene: TRBD2
clone size: -
V gene: TRBV4-2

CDR3 DNA: TGTGCCAGCAGCCGTAGAGCGCAGAGGACAAACAATGAGCAGTTCTTC
CDR3 protein: CASSRRAQRTNNEQFF
J gene: TRBJ2-1
D gene: -
clone size: -
V gene: TRBV7-2

CDR3 DNA: TGCAGCGTAGACCCCGGGACTAGTAGGAATGAGCAGTTCTTC
CDR3 protein: CSVDPGTSRNEQFF
J gene: TRBJ2-1
D gene: TRBD2
clone size: once
V gene: TRBV29-1

CDR3 DNA: TGTGCCAGCTCACCATTACAGGGGAGGACTGAAGCTTTCTTT
CDR3 protein: CASSPLQGRTEAFF
J gene: TRBJ1-1
D gene: TRBD1
clone size: once
V gene: TRBV18

CDR3 DNA: TGTGCCAGCAGCGGAGGGACGGCCGAGTCTATTCAGGGCTACACCTTC
CDR3 protein: CASSGGTAESIQGYTF
J gene: TRBJ1-2
D gene: -
clone size: -
V gene: TRBV7-3

CDR3 DNA: TGTGCCAGCAGCTTAGTTGCAGGGGCCAATCTTCTCTCCTACAATGAGCAGTTCTTC
CDR3 protein: CASSLVAGANLLSYNEQFF
J gene: TRBJ2-1
D gene: -
clone size: -
V gene: TRBV7-9

CDR3 DNA: TGCGCCAGCAGCCAAGGTCGGGGAAGGGATGGCTACACCTTC
CDR3 protein: CASSQGRGRDGYTF
J gene: TRBJ1-2
D gene: -
clone size: -
V gene: TRBV4-3

CDR3 DNA: TGTGCCAGCAGCGTAAGGCGGGGCACAGATACGCAGTATTTT
CDR3 protein: CASSVRRGTDTQYF
J gene: TRBJ2-3
D gene: -
clone size: -
V gene: TRBV7-2

CDR3 DNA: TGTGCCAGCAGTTACTCATCCCAGGGGAGTTCACCCCTCCACTTT
CDR3 protein: CASSYSSQGSSPLHF
J gene: TRBJ1-6
D gene: -
clone size: many
V gene: TRBV6-5

CDR3 DNA: TGTGCCAGCAGCTTAGAGACAGGCGGCTACACCTTC
CDR3 protein: CASSLETGGYTF
J gene: TRBJ1-2
D gene: -
clone size: few
V gene: TRBV7-2

CDR3 DNA: TGTGCCTGGAGTCCCTTAAGACCGGGACAAATAAGCAATCAGCCCCAGCATTTT
CDR3 protein: CAWSPLRPGQISNQPQHF
J gene: TRBJ1-5
D gene: -
clone size: -
V gene: TRBV30

CDR3 DNA: TGTGCCAGCAGTTACGACAGTAGCTTCGCCTATGGCTACACCTTC
CDR3 protein: CASSYDSSFAYGYTF
J gene: TRBJ1-2
D gene: -
clone size: -
V gene: TRBV6-5

CDR3 DNA: TGTGCCAGCAGCGCCCGGACAGGGAACACCGGGGAGCTGTTTTTT
CDR3 protein: CASSARTGNTGELFF
J gene: TRBJ2-2
D gene: TRBD1
clone size: -
V gene: TRBV9

CDR3 DNA: TGTGCCAGTAGTATGGCGGTAGGTCTGTACAATGAGCAGTTCTTC
CDR3 protein: CASSMAVGLYNEQFF
J gene: TRBJ2-1
D gene: -
clone size: -
V gene: TRBV19

CDR3 DNA: TGTGCCAGCAGCAACCTGAGATCCGGGTCTGGAAACACCATATATTTT
CDR3 protein: CASSNLRSGSGNTIYF
J gene: TRBJ1-3
D gene: -
clone size: -
V gene: TRBV27

CDR3 DNA: TGTGCCAGCAGTCCGGACAGGGTCTCGTCACCCCTCCACTTT
CDR3 protein: CASSPDRVSSPLHF
J gene: TRBJ1-6
D gene: TRBD1
clone size: -
V gene: TRBV28

CDR3 DNA: TGTGCCAGCAGTGAAGCCCTGACAGTAAGCACAGATACGCAGTATTTT
CDR3 protein: CASSEALTVSTDTQYF
J gene: TRBJ2-3
D gene: -
clone size: -
V gene: TRBV2